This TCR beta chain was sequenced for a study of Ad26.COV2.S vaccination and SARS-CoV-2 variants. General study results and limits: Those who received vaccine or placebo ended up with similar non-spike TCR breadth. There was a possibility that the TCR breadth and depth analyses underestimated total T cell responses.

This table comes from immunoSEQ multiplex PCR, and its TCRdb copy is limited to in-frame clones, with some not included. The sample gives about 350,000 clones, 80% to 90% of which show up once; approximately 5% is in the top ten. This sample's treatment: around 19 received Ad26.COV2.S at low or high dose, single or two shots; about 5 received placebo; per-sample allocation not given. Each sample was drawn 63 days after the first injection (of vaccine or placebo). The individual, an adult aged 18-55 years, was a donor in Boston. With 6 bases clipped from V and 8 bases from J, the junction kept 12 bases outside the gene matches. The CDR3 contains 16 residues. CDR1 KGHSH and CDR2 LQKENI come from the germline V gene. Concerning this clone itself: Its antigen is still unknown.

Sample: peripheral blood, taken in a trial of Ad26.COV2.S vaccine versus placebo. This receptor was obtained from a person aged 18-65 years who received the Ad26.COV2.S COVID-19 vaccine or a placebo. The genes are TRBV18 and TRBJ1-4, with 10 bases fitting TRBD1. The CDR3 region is CASSLTRQGAQEKLFF. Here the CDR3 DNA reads TGTGCCAGCTCCCTTACCCGACAGGGGGCGCAGGAAAAACTGTTTTTT.